This T cell receptor (beta chain) was recorded in a study of control samples from healthy donors and cancer patients. Libraries were prepared by immunoSEQ multiplex PCR; TCRdb keeps only in-frame clonotypes and omits some of them. The sample shows 95,000 to 150,000 clones, approximately 89% of them seen only once. Germline V gene sequence: CDR1 MNHEY, CDR2 SMNVEV (reference sequence). This CDR3 has 14 amino acids. J lost 2 bases, V lost 7 bases, and 6 bases had no gene match. The rearrangement links TRBV27 to TRBJ2-3; 7 nucleotides line up with TRBD1. This TCR came from a woman between 18 and 29 years old in good health. Sequenced: blood. The CDR3 loop reads CASIRRGPTDTQYF. CDR3 coding DNA: TGTGCCAGCATCCGAAGGGGGCCCACAGATACGCAGTATTTT.